This T cell receptor beta chain derives from a study of immune evolution from preneoplasia to lung adenocarcinoma. This clone has a handful of counts. Its specificity is unknown. Resections took place in Japan or China from about 2014 to 2017. General study points: Normal lung had the highest top T cell clone frequencies. Normal lung had highest clonality; later lesions appeared denser, more diverse.

TCRdb's table, derived via immunoSEQ multiplex PCR, lists solely in-frame clones and lacks some. Altogether 9,500 or so clones are present, 75% to 85% being singletons, with the ten largest covering 4% to 5.5%. The sequenced sample was FFPE minimally invasive lung adenocarcinoma tissue. The sequence derives from a person between 70 and 80 years old with lung adenocarcinoma.

CDR3 DNA: TGTGCCAGCAGCCCGAACGTCGGAGGACTAGGCCACAATGAGCAGTTCTTC. It yields the protein CASSPNVGGLGHNEQFF. The chain recombines TRBV11-1 with TRBJ2-1, with TRBD2 identical over 7 bases. J was trimmed by 5 bases and V by 5 bases; bases with no gene match: 15. In germline, CDR1 is SGHAT, CDR2 FQDESV (reference sequence). The CDR3 covers 17 residues. The full variable domain, rest sourced from reference TRBV11-1 and TRBJ2-1, is EAEVAQSPRYKITEKSQAVAFWCDPISGHATLYWYRQILGQGPELLVQFQDESVVDDSQLPKDRFSAERLKGVDSTLKIQPAELGDSAMYLCASSPNVGGLGHNEQFFGPGTRLTVL.